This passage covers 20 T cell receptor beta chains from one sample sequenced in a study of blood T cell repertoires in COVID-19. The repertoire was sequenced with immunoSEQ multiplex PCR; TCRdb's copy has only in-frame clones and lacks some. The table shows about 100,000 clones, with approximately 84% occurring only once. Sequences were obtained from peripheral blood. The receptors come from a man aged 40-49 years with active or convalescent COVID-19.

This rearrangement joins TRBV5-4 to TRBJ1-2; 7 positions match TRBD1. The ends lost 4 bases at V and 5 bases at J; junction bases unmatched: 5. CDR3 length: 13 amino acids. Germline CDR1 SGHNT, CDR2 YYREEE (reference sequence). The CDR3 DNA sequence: TGTGCCAGCAGCAGGGACAGCTCGTATGGCTACACCTTC. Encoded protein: CASSRDSSYGYTF. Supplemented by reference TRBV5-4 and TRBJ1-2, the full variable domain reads ETGVTQSPTHLIKTRGQQVTLRCSSQSGHNTVSWYQQALGQGPQFIFQYYREEENGRGNFPPRFSGLQFPNYSSELNVNALELDDSALYLCASSRDSSYGYTFGSGTRLTVV.

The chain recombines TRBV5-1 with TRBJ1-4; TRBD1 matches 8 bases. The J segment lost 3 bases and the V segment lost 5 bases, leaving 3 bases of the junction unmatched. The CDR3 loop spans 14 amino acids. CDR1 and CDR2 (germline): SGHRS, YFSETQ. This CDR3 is CASREQGANEKLFF. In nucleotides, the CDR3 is TGCGCCAGCAGGGAACAGGGGGCTAATGAAAAACTGTTTTTT. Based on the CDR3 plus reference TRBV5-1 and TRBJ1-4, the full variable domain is KAGVTQTPRYLIKTRGQQVTLSCSPISGHRSVSWYQQTPGQGLQFLFEYFSETQRNKGNFPGRFSGRQFSNSRSEMNVSTLELGDSALYLCASREQGANEKLFFGSGTQLSVL.

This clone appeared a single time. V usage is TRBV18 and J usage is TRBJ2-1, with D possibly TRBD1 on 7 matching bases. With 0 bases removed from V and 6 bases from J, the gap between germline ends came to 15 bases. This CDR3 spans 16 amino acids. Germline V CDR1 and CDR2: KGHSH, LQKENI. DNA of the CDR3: TGTGCCAGCTCACCACCTAGGAGGGGGCCCCTCAATGAGCAGTTCTTC. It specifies CASSPPRRGPLNEQFF.

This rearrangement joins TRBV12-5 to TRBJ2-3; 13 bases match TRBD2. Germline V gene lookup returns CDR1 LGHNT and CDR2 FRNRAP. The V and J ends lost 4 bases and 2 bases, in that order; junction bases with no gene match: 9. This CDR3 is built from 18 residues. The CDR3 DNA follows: TGTGCTAGTGGTTCTCCCGGACTAGCGGGAGAATACACAGATACGCAGTATTTT. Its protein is CASGSPGLAGEYTDTQYF.

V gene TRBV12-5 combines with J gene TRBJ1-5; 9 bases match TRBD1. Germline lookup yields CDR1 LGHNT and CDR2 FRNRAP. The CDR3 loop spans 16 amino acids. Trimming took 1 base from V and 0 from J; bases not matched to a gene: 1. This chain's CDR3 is CASGLATGGSNQPQHF. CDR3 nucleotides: TGTGCTAGTGGTTTGGCGACAGGGGGTAGCAATCAGCCCCAGCATTTT.

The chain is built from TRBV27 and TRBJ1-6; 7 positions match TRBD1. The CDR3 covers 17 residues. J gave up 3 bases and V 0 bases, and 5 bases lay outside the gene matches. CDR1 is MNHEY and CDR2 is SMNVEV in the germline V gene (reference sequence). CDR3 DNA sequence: TGTGCCAGCAGTTTATCACAGGGGAGGTTCTATAATTCACCCCTCCACTTT. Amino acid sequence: CASSLSQGRFYNSPLHF.

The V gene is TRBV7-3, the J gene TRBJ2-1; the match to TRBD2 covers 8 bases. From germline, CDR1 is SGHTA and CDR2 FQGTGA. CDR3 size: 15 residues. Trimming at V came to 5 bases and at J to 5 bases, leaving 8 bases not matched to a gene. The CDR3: CASSPLRRGDNEQFF. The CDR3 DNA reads TGTGCCAGCAGCCCCCTTAGGCGGGGGGACAATGAGCAGTTCTTC.

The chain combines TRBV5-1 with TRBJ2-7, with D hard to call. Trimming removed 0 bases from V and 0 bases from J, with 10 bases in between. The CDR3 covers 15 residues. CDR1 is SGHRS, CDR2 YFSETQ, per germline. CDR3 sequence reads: CASSLGAVSSYEQYF. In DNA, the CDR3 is TGCGCCAGCAGCTTGGGGGCAGTTAGCTCCTACGAGCAGTACTTC.

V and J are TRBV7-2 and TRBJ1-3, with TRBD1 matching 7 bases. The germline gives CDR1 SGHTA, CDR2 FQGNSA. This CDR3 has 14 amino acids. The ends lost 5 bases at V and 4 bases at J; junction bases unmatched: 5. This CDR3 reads CASSLKGAGNTIYF. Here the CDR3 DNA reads TGTGCCAGCAGCCTAAAGGGGGCGGGAAACACCATATATTTT.

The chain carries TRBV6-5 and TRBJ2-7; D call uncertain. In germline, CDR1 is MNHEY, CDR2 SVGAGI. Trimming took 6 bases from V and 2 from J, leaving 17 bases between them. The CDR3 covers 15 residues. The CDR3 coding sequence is TGTGCCAGCAGCCTCGCTAACCTCAACCCCTACGAGCAGTACTTC. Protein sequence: CASSLANLNPYEQYF.

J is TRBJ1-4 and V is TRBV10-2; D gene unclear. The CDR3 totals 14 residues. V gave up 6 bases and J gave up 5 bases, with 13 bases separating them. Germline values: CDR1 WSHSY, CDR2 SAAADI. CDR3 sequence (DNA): TGCGCCAGCAGGAATACAGATGCAAATGAAAAACTGTTTTTT. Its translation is CASRNTDANEKLFF.

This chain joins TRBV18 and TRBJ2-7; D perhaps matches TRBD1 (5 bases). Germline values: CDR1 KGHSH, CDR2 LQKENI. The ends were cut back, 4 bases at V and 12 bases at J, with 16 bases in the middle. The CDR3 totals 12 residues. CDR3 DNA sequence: TGTGCCAGCTCACTAGAAGGGGCTTCTGGGTACTTC. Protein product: CASSLEGASGYF.

In DNA, the CDR3 is TGCGCCAGCAGCGATGCCGGGACAGGGAATAATGAGCAGTTCTTC. Its protein is CASSDAGTGNNEQFF. This sequence joins TRBV10-1 and TRBJ2-1; 9 bases line up with TRBD1. The CDR3 covers 15 residues. The germline CDR1 and CDR2 sequences are WNHNN and SYGVQD (reference sequence). The V gene end was trimmed by 6 bases and the J gene end by 7 bases; junction bases not matched to a gene: 10.

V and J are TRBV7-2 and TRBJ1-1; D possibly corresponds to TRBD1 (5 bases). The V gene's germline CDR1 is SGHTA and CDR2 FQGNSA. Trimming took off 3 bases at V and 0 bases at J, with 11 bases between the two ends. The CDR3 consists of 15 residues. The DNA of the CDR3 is TGTGCCAGCAGCTTCACCGGGACTGTGAACACTGAAGCTTTCTTT. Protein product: CASSFTGTVNTEAFF.

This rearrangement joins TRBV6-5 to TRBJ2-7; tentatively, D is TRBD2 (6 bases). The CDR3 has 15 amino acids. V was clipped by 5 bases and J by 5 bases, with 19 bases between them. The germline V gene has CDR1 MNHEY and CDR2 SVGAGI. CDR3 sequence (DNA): TGTGCCAGCAGTACCCGTGGGGGGTTGACCCACGAGCAGTACTTC. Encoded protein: CASSTRGGLTHEQYF.

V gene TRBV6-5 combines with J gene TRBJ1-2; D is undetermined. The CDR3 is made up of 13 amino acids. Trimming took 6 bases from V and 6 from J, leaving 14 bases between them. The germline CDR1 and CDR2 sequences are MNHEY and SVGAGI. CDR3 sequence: CASSYNPTDGYTF. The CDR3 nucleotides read TGTGCCAGCAGCTACAATCCTACAGATGGCTACACCTTC.

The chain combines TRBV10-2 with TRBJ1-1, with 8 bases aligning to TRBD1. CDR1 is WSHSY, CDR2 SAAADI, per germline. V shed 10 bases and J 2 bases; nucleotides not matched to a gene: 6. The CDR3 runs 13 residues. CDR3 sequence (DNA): TGCGCCACCACAGACAGGGGTAACACTGAAGCTTTCTTT. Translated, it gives CATTDRGNTEAFF.

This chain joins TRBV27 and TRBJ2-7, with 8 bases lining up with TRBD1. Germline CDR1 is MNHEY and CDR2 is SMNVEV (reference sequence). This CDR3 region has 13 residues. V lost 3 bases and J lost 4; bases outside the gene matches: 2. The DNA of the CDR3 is TGTGCCAGCAGTTTTACAGGGGGATACGAGCAGTACTTC. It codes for CASSFTGGYEQYF.

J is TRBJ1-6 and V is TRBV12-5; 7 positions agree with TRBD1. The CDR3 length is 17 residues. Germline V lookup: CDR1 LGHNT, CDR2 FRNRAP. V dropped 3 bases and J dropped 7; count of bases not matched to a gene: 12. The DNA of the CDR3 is TGTGCTAGTGGTTTCACCCGACAGGGACCTGAAAATTCACCCCTCCACTTT. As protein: CASGFTRQGPENSPLHF.

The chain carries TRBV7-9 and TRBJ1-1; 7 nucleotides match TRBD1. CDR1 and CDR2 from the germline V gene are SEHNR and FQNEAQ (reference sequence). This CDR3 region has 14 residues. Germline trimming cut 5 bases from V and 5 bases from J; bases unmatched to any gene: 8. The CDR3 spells CASSPQGRDTEAFF. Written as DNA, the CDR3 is TGTGCCAGCAGCCCACAGGGGAGAGATACTGAAGCTTTCTTT.